This entry concerns a single T cell receptor (beta chain). These data belong to a study of blood T cell repertoires in COVID-19. Study information: The United States, Italy and Spain supplied acute and convalescent COVID-19 samples. PBMCs, B-cell-depleted T cells, or T cells were the source of the cDNA or gDNA that made up the material.

The CDR3 length is 13 residues. V was clipped by 10 bases and J by 0 bases, with 10 bases between them. CDR1 and CDR2 (germline): LNHDA, SQIVND (reference sequence). This table comes from immunoSEQ multiplex PCR, and its TCRdb copy is limited to in-frame clones, with some not included. The data hold a few hundred thousand clones, with around 90% observed a single time. The TCR originated in a man at least 80 years old with acute or convalescent COVID-19. Material for sequencing was peripheral blood. The chain is built from TRBV19 and TRBJ1-5; D ambiguous. DNA of the CDR3: TGTGCCATTCTCCAGATTAGCAATCAGCCCCAGCATTTT. Amino acid sequence: CAILQISNQPQHF.